This T cell receptor (beta chain) emerged from a study of early T cells in non-severe SARS-CoV-2 infection. Across the whole study: Sequencing was performed on bulk RNA from unsorted whole blood, leaving chains unpaired. Study-level points and caveats: VDJdb matching skewed toward anti-spike CD8 responses, missing private and CD4 specificities.

Germline V lookup: CDR1 SGHAT, CDR2 FQNNGV. V was clipped by 8 bases and J by 5 bases, with 20 bases between them. This CDR3 is built from 15 residues. Individual cDNA molecules received unique molecular identifiers. TCRdb redid the calling of the 5' RACE reads with MiXCR, one entry per CDR3 protein. Of around 50,000 distinct CDR3 sequences listed, around a tenth were seen once; the top ten hold less than 5%. Only a few counts were recorded for this clonotype. Its antigen is undetermined. Sequenced material: whole blood. This clonotype was obtained from an adult who was a healthcare worker with PCR-confirmed SARS-CoV-2 infection or an uninfected control (not recorded which). This chain links TRBV11-2 with TRBJ2-3, with D possibly TRBD1 on 6 matching bases. For the CDR3, the DNA is TGTGCCAGCGGCGGGTCGTGGGGGCCCCGAGATACGCAGTATTTT. Protein sequence: CASGGSWGPRDTQYF.